The text below deals with one T cell receptor (beta chain). This CDR3 is 15 amino acids long. Deletions cut 8 bases from V and 5 bases from J, with 22 bases between. Germline CDR1 reads LNHDA; CDR2 reads SQIVND (reference sequence). This specimen comes from a study of blood T cell repertoires in COVID-19. Overall study: Acute and convalescent COVID-19 samples came from the United States, Italy and Spain. PBMCs, B-cell-depleted T cells, or T cells provided the cDNA or gDNA that made up the material.

Original handling: Using reference gene primer amplification, nucleated cell counts were estimated. Data came from immunoSEQ multiplex PCR; TCRdb stores just in-frame clones and leaves some out. For V, J and clone size, that table is used; D and trimming come from the DNA. The sample lists approximately 320,000 clones, approximately 85% occurring once. The V call is TRBV19, the J call TRBJ2-7; D possibly corresponds to TRBD1 (5 bases). This clonotype was obtained from a human donor in a cohort sampled during active COVID-19. The sequencing input was peripheral blood. The CDR3 DNA sequence: TGTGCCAGTGGAGATCCCAGGGAAGAAGAGGACGAGCAGTACTTC. As protein: CASGDPREEEDEQYF.